Listed below are T cell receptor beta chains from one sample, sequenced in a study of T cells in Graves' hyperthyroidism and ophthalmopathy. TCRdb reprocessed the multiplex PCR reads with MiXCR, giving one entry per CDR3 protein. The table has fewer than 450,000 distinct CDR3 sequences, roughly a sixth seen once. What was sequenced was blood. These receptor sequences come from a young woman with Graves' hyperthyroidism that later progressed to Graves' ophthalmopathy. Each CDR3 is given with its conserved first and last residue. Fields, in order: V gene, J gene, clone size, D gene, CDR3 protein, CDR3 DNA. The D gene is left open where the match is weak. Some rows mark clone size as missing; the rest say once, few, many or name a class of expanded clone.

TRBV19	TRBJ2-1	few	-	CASSIGSGVSYNEQFF	TGTGCCAGTAGTATAGGGTCCGGCGTCTCCTACAATGAGCAGTTCTTC
TRBV2	TRBJ2-7	many	TRBD1	CATTGTGLFFGYEQYF	TGTGCCACCACCGGGACAGGGTTATTTTTTGGCTACGAGCAGTACTTC
TRBV20-1	TRBJ2-7	-	-	CSARDMLYEQYF	TGCAGTGCTAGAGATATGTTATACGAGCAGTACTTC
TRBV6-1	TRBJ2-7	-	TRBD2	CASWSSGKSYEQYF	TGTGCCAGCTGGTCTAGCGGGAAATCCTACGAGCAGTACTTC
TRBV5-6	TRBJ2-1	-	-	CASSLGHPNEQFF	TGTGCCAGCAGCTTGGGTCACCCCAATGAGCAGTTCTTC
TRBV5-1	TRBJ2-3	few	TRBD1	CASSLITGGDTQYF	TGCGCCAGCAGCTTGATTACAGGGGGAGATACGCAGTATTTT
TRBV20-1	TRBJ2-7	many	TRBD2	CSARGGLPYEQYF	TGCAGTGCTAGAGGGGGACTACCCTACGAGCAGTACTTC
TRBV28	TRBJ2-5	-	TRBD1	CASRRQGRSETQYF	TGTGCCAGCAGGCGACAGGGACGGTCGGAGACCCAGTACTTC
TRBV28	TRBJ2-4	-	-	CASSLFQGGENIQYF	TGTGCCAGCAGTTTATTTCAGGGGGGCGAAAACATTCAGTACTTC
TRBV20-1	TRBJ2-5	-	TRBD2	CSASPSGRAETQYF	TGCAGTGCTAGTCCCAGCGGGAGGGCGGAGACCCAGTACTTC
TRBV10-3	TRBJ2-2	few	-	CAISDQGSGELFF	TGTGCCATCAGTGATCAAGGAAGCGGGGAGCTGTTTTTT
TRBV12-3/TRBV12-4	TRBJ1-1	-	-	CASSYALGIWTEAFF	TGTGCCAGCAGTTACGCGCTTGGGATCTGGACTGAAGCTTTCTTT
TRBV6-1	TRBJ1-2	many	-	CASRFRGEGNYGYTF	TGTGCCAGCAGGTTCCGTGGCGAGGGCAACTATGGCTACACCTTC
TRBV27	TRBJ2-3	many	-	CASGKEGFGTDTQYF	TGTGCCAGCGGAAAAGAGGGGTTCGGCACAGATACGCAGTATTTT
TRBV28	TRBJ2-1	-	TRBD2	CASSPRTSGSLYEQFF	TGTGCCAGCAGTCCCCGGACTAGCGGGAGTCTCTATGAGCAGTTCTTC
TRBV2	TRBJ1-2	-	TRBD1	CASSEGQYGYTF	TGTGCCAGCAGTGAGGGACAGTATGGCTACACCTTC
TRBV7-2	TRBJ2-2	many	-	CASSLEDWPNTGELFF	TGTGCCAGCAGCTTAGAGGACTGGCCGAACACCGGGGAGCTGTTTTTT
TRBV19	TRBJ1-5	few	-	CASSMRQYNQPQHF	TGTGCCAGTAGTATGCGGCAGTACAATCAGCCCCAGCATTTT
TRBV19	TRBJ2-1	few	-	CASSLPGEQFF	TGTGCCAGTAGTCTCCCCGGTGAGCAGTTCTTC
TRBV18	TRBJ2-3	-	-	CASSPSPPGSTDTQYF	TGTGCCAGCTCACCCTCTCCACCGGGGAGCACAGATACGCAGTATTTT
TRBV6-1	TRBJ1-4	-	-	CASSEHRTSNEKLFF	TGTGCCAGCAGTGAACACAGGACAAGTAATGAAAAACTGTTTTTT
TRBV11-2	TRBJ2-7	many	-	CASSLVEVYEQYF	TGTGCCAGCAGCTTAGTTGAGGTCTACGAGCAGTACTTC
TRBV4-1	TRBJ2-7	-	TRBD2	CASSQEGGTNYEQYF	TGCGCCAGCAGCCAAGAGGGGGGGACTAATTACGAGCAGTACTTC
TRBV19	TRBJ2-1	many	TRBD1	CASNHGQGNSYNEQFF	TGTGCCAGTAACCATGGACAGGGGAACTCCTACAATGAGCAGTTCTTC
TRBV20-1	TRBJ2-3	-	-	CSARDRALADTQYF	TGCAGTGCTAGAGATCGGGCCCTGGCGGATACGCAGTATTTT
TRBV28	TRBJ1-2	many	TRBD1	CASSSSEQGRVLYGYTF	TGTGCCAGCAGTTCGAGCGAACAGGGGAGGGTCCTCTATGGCTACACCTTC
TRBV4-1	TRBJ2-5	few	-	CASSQDILETQYF	TGCGCCAGCAGCCAAGATATACTAGAGACCCAGTACTTC
TRBV7-8	TRBJ1-4	many	-	CASSSQGEKLFF	TGTGCCAGCAGCTCCCAGGGGGAAAAACTGTTTTTT
TRBV6-1	TRBJ1-5	few	-	CASSEASVGQPQHF	TGTGCCAGCAGTGAAGCTTCTGTCGGTCAGCCCCAGCATTTT
TRBV2	TRBJ2-2	many	-	CASSVRLIANTGELFF	TGTGCCAGCAGTGTCCGACTCATCGCTAACACCGGGGAGCTGTTTTTT
TRBV5-1	TRBJ2-3	-	-	CASSQTSTSTDTQYF	TGCGCCAGCAGCCAGACTAGTACGAGCACAGATACGCAGTATTTT
TRBV2	TRBJ1-5	many	-	CASVDGGSNQPQHF	TGTGCCAGCGTAGACGGGGGTAGCAATCAGCCCCAGCATTTT
TRBV2	TRBJ2-5	-	TRBD1	CASSPRDRDSSRRYF	TGTGCCAGCAGTCCCCGGGACAGGGATTCTTCCCGACGGTACTTC
TRBV7-9	TRBJ1-5	many	-	CASSLDGGPNQPQHF	TGTGCCAGCAGCTTAGACGGGGGTCCAAATCAGCCCCAGCATTTT
TRBV6-1	TRBJ2-1	few	-	CASNRAPNEQFF	TGTGCCAGCAATAGGGCCCCCAATGAGCAGTTCTTC
TRBV6-1	TRBJ2-1	many	-	CASSVVALNEQFF	TGTGCCAGCAGCGTAGTAGCTCTGAATGAGCAGTTCTTC
TRBV11-2	TRBJ2-1	many	-	CASSLDLAIGLREQFF	TGTGCCAGCAGCTTAGATCTAGCGATAGGGCTCAGGGAGCAGTTCTTC
TRBV27	TRBJ1-2	many	-	CASSSGQFNYGYTF	TGTGCCAGCAGTTCTGGACAGTTTAACTATGGCTACACCTTC
TRBV6-2/TRBV6-3	TRBJ2-3	many	-	CASSPEAARTDTQYF	TGTGCCAGCAGCCCAGAGGCGGCGCGAACAGATACGCAGTATTTT
TRBV7-9	TRBJ1-5	-	TRBD1	CASSPSTGGPWQPQHF	TGTGCCAGCAGCCCGTCGACAGGGGGGCCGTGGCAGCCCCAGCATTTT
TRBV7-9	TRBJ1-2	many	-	CASSPRGGRNGYTF	TGTGCCAGCAGCCCCCGAGGAGGGAGGAATGGCTACACCTTC
TRBV2	TRBJ2-7	few	TRBD1	CASYGTEASYEQYF	TGTGCCAGCTACGGGACAGAAGCCTCCTACGAGCAGTACTTC
TRBV5-8	TRBJ2-5	many	-	CASSSRLVGGQETQYF	TGTGCCAGCAGCTCAAGACTAGTAGGAGGGCAAGAGACCCAGTACTTC